These 7 T cell receptor beta chains originate from one sample sequenced in a study of T-cell reconstitution after alpha-beta-depleted transplantation in children listed by TCRdb under 2016. Paper-wide results and their limitations: Over subsequent months, a decline in hyperexpanded clone frequencies was noted, and after one year, T-cell counts and TCRbeta diversity were mostly ascribed to newly produced T cells.

Reading the label with the study, this specimen's treatment or condition is: allogeneic hematopoietic cell transplantation with graft depleted of TCRalphabeta T cells and CD19 B cells. Library construction relied on PCR. The data were produced on an Illumina HiSeq 2500. To normalize quantification of the TCRbeta repertoire, the TCR libraries were built with molecular barcoding that relied on unique molecular identifiers. TCRdb itself trimmed the public reads at Q25 with fastp, ran MiXCR and retained productive beta chains. When rows share a CDR3 protein, they turn into one entry using the most common DNA and genes. A total of 250,000 to 300,000 distinct CDR3 sequences appear in this sample, 6.5% to 9% of them only once. The ten largest make up around 9.8% of the sample. No antigen has been identified for these receptors. This specimen consisted of peripheral blood, obtained 360 days after TCRalphabeta/CD19-depleted stem cell transplant. The receptors stem from a female patient between 2 and 15 years old who had a stem cell transplant for Fanconi anemia, so the T cells may come from the graft donor.

This clonotype was recorded many times. The chain couples TRBV20-1 to TRBJ2-7, with no clear D. V lost 5 bases to trimming and J lost 4 bases, with 18 bases between them. CDR3 length: 14 residues. Germline V gives CDR1 DFQATT, CDR2 SNEGSKA (reference sequence). CDR3 sequence: CSAWRPGLRYEQYV. The CDR3 DNA sequence: TGCAGTGCTTGGAGACCGGGTCTACGATACGAGCAGTACGTC.

This clonotype showed up many times. DNA for the CDR3: TGCAGTGCTAGCCCCTTCGTAGCGGGAACCACAGATACGCAGTATTTT. It is translated as CSASPFVAGTTDTQYF. The chain joins TRBV20-1 to TRBJ2-3, with 8 bases fitting TRBD2. The germline V gene has CDR1 DFQATT and CDR2 SNEGSKA (reference sequence). V was clipped by 3 bases and J by 2 bases; unmatched bases: 10. CDR3 length: 16 residues.

This clonotype was detected only a few times. The chain recombines TRBV20-1 with TRBJ2-1; 8 bases line up with TRBD2. V dropped 3 bases and J dropped 14; count of bases not matched to a gene: 18. Germline V gene sequence: CDR1 DFQATT, CDR2 SNEGSKA (reference sequence). This CDR3 spans 15 amino acids. The CDR3 region is CSASGSAGGSGYKFF. CDR3 sequence (DNA): TGCAGTGCTAGTGGGTCTGCGGGGGGTAGCGGCTATAAGTTCTTC.

This clonotype was counted many times. The V call is TRBV25-1, the J call TRBJ2-5; D may be TRBD1 (6 bases). CDR3 length: 14 amino acids. The V gene's germline CDR1 is MGHDK and CDR2 SYGVNS. V lost 2 bases and J 9 bases, leaving 16 bases between the germline ends. The CDR3 DNA reads as TGTGCCAGCAGTGAACCCGGACAGTCGAGGTCCCAGTACTTC. This encodes CASSEPGQSRSQYF.

The rearrangement joins TRBV11-2 to TRBJ2-7; D call uncertain. V dropped 3 bases and J dropped 5 bases, with 8 bases sitting between them. The germline CDR1 and CDR2 sequences are SGHAT and FQNNGV. CDR3 length: 12 amino acids. The CDR3 sequence: CASSLAFNEQYF. CDR3 nucleotides: TGTGCCAGCAGCTTGGCTTTCAACGAGCAGTACTTC.

This chain joins TRBV20-1 and TRBJ1-1; possible D gene TRBD1, 6 bases. Trimming shortened V by 3 bases and J by 1 base, and 15 bases separated the two germline ends. This CDR3 region has 15 residues. Germline CDR1 and CDR2: DFQATT and SNEGSKA (reference sequence). The CDR3 loop reads CSARGAWRSNTEAFF. CDR3 in DNA: TGCAGTGCTAGGGGGGCGTGGCGGTCGAACACTGAAGCTTTCTTT.

This clonotype has at least ten counts. V is TRBV7-2 and J is TRBJ1-6, with D hard to call. CDR1 and CDR2 from the germline V gene are SGHTA and FQGNSA. With 1 base removed from V and 7 bases from J, the gap between germline ends came to 8 bases. CDR3 length equals 14 residues. The CDR3 DNA sequence: TGTGCCAGCAGCTTAGTAGCTTCCAATTCACCCCTCCACTTT. This sequence encodes CASSLVASNSPLHF.